This T cell receptor beta chain is drawn from a study of PD-1 blockade in classical Hodgkin lymphoma. About the research overall: On a schedule of every 2 weeks, patients received nivolumab 3 mg/kg intravenously.

With 4 bases removed from V and 2 bases from J, the gap between germline ends came to 8 bases. Germline V gene sequence: CDR1 SQVTM, CDR2 ANQGSEA. This CDR3 region has 12 residues. Only in-frame clones appear in the TCRdb table, and some are missing; sequencing was by immunoSEQ multiplex PCR. The profile shows 35,000 to 40,000 clones, 80% to 90% of them singletons. All patients relapsed after autologous stem cell transplantation, and brentuximab vedotin exposure varied. Study-wide results and caveats: Relapsed/refractory patients reportedly had the lowest baseline TCR diversity, below newly diagnosed patients, who were below healthy donors.

This clone was counted a single time. The target antigen is unknown. This sequence was found in a human donor with classical Hodgkin lymphoma. The gene calls are TRBV29-1 and TRBJ2-5, with D possibly being TRBD1 (5 bases). This sample comprised peripheral blood mononuclear cells (PBMCs), obtained before the second cycle of nivolumab. The CDR3 spells CSVAKGQETQYF. The CDR3 DNA is TGCAGCGTTGCAAAGGGGCAAGAGACCCAGTACTTC.